One T cell receptor beta chain is described in this entry. The data stem from a study of blood T cell repertoires in COVID-19. Study details: Acute and convalescent COVID-19 samples came from the United States, Italy and Spain. PBMCs, B-cell-depleted T cells, or T cells provided the cDNA or gDNA that made up the material.

Authors' methods: Amplifying reference gene primers gave estimates of nucleated cell counts. Some clones are missing from TCRdb's copy, which holds only in-frame ones; the method was immunoSEQ multiplex PCR. That table gives V, J and clone size, and the DNA gave D and trimming. The sample carries a few hundred thousand clones, roughly 82% recorded once. Material: peripheral blood. The TCR sequence derives from a man aged 40-49 years who had recovered from COVID-19.

The CDR3 DNA reads TGCAGCGCAATTCAGGGTTCTAATTCTGGAAACACCATATATTTT. Protein sequence: CSAIQGSNSGNTIYF. V and J are TRBV29-1 and TRBJ1-3; D may be TRBD1 (5 bases). Germline lookup yields CDR1 SQVTM and CDR2 ANQGSEA. CDR3 length equals 15 residues. The V end was cut by 7 bases, the J end by 1 base, with 17 bases between.